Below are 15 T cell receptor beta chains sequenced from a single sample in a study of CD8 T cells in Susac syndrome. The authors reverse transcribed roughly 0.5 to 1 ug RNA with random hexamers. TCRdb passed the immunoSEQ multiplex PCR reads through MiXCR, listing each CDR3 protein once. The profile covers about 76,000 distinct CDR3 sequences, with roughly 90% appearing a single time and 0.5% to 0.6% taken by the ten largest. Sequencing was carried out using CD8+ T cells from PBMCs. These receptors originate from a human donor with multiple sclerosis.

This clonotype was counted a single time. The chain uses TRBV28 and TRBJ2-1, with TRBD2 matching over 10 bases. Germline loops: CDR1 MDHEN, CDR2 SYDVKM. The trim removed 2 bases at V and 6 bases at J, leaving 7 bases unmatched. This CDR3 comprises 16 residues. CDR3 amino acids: CASSLGLAALPNEQFF. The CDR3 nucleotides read TGTGCCAGCAGTTTAGGACTAGCGGCTCTACCCAATGAGCAGTTCTTC.

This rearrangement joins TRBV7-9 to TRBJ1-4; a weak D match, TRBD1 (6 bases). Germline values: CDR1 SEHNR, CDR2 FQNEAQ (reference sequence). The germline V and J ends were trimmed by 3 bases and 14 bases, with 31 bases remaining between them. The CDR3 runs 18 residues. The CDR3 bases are TGTGCCAGCAGCTTCCGGACAGAGAAAATGAATGAAAAAGGGGGGCTGTTTTTT. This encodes CASSFRTEKMNEKGGLFF.

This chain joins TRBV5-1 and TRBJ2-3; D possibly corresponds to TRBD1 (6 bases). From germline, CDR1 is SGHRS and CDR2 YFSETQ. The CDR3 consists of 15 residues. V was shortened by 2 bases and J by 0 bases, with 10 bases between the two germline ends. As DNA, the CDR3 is TGCGCCAGCAGCTTAGGGACAACTAGCACAGATACGCAGTATTTT. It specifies CASSLGTTSTDTQYF.

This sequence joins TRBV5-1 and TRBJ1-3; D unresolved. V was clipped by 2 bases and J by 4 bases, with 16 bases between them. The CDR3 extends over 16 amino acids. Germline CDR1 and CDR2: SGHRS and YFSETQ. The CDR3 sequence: CASSLDPGDTGNTIYF. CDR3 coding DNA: TGCGCCAGCAGCTTAGACCCGGGCGATACAGGAAACACCATATATTTT.

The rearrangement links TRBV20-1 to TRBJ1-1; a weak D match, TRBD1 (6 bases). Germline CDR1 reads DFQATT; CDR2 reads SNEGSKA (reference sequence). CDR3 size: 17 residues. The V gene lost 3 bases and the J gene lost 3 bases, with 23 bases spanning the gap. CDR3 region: CSASTTTDSSFYTEAFF. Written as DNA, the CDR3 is TGCAGTGCTAGTACTACGACGGACAGTAGTTTTTACACTGAAGCTTTCTTT.

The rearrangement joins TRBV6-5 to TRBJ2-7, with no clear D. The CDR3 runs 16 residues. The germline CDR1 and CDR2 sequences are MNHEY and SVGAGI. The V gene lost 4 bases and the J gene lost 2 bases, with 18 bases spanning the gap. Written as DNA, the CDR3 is TGTGCCAGCAGTTTTTTCGTTAGTGGGCGTACCTACGAGCAGTACTTC. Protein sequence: CASSFFVSGRTYEQYF.

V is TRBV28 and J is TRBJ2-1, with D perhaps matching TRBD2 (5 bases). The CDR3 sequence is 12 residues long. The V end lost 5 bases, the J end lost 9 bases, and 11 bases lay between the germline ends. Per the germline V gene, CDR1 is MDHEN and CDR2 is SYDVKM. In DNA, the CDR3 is TGTGCCAGCAGTAGCGGTCACGGTGAGCAGTTCTTC. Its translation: CASSSGHGEQFF.

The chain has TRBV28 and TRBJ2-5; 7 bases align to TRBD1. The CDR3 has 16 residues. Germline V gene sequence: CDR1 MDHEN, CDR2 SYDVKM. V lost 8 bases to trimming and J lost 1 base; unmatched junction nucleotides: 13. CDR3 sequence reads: CASQLTGTVLQETQYF. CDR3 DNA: TGTGCCAGCCAATTGACCGGGACAGTCCTCCAAGAGACCCAGTACTTC.

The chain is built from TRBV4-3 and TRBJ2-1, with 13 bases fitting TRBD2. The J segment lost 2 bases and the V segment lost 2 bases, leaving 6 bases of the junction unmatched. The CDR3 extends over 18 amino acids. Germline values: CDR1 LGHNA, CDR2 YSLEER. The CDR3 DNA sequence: TGCGCCAGCAGCCAACTGGGACTAGCGGGGTCAGCCTACAATGAGCAGTTCTTC. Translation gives CASSQLGLAGSAYNEQFF.

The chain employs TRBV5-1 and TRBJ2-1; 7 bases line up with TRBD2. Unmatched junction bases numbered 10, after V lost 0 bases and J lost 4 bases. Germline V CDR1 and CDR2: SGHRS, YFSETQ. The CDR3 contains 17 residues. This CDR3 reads CASSLDRSERGYNEQFF. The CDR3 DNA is TGCGCCAGCAGCTTGGATCGGAGCGAGCGGGGATACAATGAGCAGTTCTTC.

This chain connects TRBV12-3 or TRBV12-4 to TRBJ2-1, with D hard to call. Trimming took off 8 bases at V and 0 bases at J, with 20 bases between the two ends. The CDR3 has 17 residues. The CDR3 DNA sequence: TGTGCCAGCCAACCCGCCCTTGTAATGGGCTCCTACAATGAGCAGTTCTTC. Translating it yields CASQPALVMGSYNEQFF.

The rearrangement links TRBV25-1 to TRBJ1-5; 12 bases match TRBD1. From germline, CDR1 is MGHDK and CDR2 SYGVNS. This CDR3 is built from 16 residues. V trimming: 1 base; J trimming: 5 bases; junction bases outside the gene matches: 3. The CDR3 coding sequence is TGTGCCAGCAGTGAATTGGGGACAGGGGGCGATCAGCCCCAGCATTTT. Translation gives CASSELGTGGDQPQHF.

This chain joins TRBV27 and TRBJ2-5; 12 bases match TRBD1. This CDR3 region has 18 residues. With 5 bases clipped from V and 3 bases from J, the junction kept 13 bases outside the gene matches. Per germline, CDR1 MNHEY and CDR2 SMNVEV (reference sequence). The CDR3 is CASSARGQGASWEETQYF. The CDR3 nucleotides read TGTGCCAGCAGTGCCAGGGGACAGGGGGCGTCGTGGGAAGAGACCCAGTACTTC.

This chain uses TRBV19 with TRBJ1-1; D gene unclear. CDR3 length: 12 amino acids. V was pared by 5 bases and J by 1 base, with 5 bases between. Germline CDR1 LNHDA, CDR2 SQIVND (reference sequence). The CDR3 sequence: CASSPPNTEAFF. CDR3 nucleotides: TGTGCCAGTAGTCCGCCGAACACTGAAGCTTTCTTT.

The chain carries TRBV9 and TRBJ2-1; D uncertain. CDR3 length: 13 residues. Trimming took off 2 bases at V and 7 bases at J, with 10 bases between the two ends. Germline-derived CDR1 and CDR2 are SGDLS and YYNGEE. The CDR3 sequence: CASSVGSENEQFF. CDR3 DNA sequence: TGTGCCAGCAGCGTCGGGTCCGAAAATGAGCAGTTCTTC.